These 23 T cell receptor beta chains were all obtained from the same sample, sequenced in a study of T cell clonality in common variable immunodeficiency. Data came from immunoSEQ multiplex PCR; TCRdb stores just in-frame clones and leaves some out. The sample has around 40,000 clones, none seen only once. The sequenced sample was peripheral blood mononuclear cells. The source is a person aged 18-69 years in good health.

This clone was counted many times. The sequenced CDR3 bases are TGTGCCAGTACGATGGGGCGTGGGTGGAGCAATCAGCCC. Translated: CASTMGRGWSNQP. From start to end, the CDR3 is CASTMGRGWSNQPQHF. The gene calls are TRBV19 and TRBJ1-5, with a weak D call TRBD1 (5 bases). The read gets to within 3 residues of the CDR3 end, and the germline J gene fills in the rest. In germline, CDR1 is LNHDA, CDR2 SQIVND (reference sequence). Deletions cut 7 bases from V and 1 base from J, with 17 bases between. The CDR3 is made up of 16 amino acids.

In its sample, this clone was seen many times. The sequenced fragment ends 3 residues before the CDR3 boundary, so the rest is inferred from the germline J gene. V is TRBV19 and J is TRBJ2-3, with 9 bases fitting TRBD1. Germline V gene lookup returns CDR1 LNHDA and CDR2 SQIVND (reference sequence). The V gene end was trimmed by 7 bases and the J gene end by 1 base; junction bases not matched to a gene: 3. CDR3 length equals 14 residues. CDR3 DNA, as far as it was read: TGTGCCAGTACCCGGACAGGGGGCACAGATACG. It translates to CASTRTGGTDT. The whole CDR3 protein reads CASTRTGGTDTQYF.

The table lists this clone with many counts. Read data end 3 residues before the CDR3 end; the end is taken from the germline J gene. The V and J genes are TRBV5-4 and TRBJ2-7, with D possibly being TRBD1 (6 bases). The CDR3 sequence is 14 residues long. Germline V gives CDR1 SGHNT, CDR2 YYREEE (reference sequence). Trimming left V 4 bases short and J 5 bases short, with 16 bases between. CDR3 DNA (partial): TGTGCCAGCAGCCGAAAAGGGGGTAGCGACGAG. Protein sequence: CASSRKGGSDE. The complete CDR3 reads CASSRKGGSDEQYF.

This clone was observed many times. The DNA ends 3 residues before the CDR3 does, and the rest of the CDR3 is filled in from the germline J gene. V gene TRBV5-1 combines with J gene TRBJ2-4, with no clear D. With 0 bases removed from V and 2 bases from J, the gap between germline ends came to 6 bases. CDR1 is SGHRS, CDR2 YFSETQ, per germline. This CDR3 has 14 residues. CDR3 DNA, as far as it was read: TGCGCCAGCAGCTTGGAAGGGCCCAAAAACATT. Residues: CASSLEGPKNI. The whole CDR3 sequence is CASSLEGPKNIQYF.

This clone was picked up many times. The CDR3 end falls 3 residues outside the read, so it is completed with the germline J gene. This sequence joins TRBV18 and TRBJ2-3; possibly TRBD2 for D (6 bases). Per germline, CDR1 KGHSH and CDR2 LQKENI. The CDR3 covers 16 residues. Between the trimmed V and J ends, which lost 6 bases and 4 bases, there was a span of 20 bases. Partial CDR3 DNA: TGTGCCAGCTCCCCTGGGACTGCTAAATGGGCAGATACG. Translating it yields CASSPGTAKWADT. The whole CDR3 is CASSPGTAKWADTQYF.

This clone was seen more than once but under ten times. The chain's CDR3 is CASSDTLDRAYEQYF. The sequenced CDR3 bases are TGTGCCAGCAGCGACACCCTTGACAGGGCTTACGAG. This chain links TRBV7-9 with TRBJ2-7; the match to TRBD1 covers 7 bases. The read falls 3 residues short of the CDR3 end, and the missing part is taken from the germline J gene. CDR1 SEHNR and CDR2 FQNEAQ come from the germline V gene (reference sequence). CDR3 size: 15 residues. V shed 5 bases and J 4 bases; nucleotides not matched to a gene: 11.

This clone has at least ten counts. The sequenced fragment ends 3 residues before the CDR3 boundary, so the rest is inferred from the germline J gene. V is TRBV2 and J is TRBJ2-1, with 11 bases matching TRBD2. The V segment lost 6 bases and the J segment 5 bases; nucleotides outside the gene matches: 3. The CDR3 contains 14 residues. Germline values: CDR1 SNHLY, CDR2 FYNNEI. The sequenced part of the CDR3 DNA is TGTGCCAGCAGGAAGGGACTAGCGGACAATGAG. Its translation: CASRKGLADNE. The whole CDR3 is CASRKGLADNEQFF. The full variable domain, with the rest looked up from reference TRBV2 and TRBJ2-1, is EPEVTQTPSHQVTQMGQEVILRCVPISNHLYFYWYRQILGQKVEFLVSFYNNEISEKSEIFDDQFSVERPDGSNFTLKIRSTKLEDSAMYFCASRKGLADNEQFFGPGTRLTVL.

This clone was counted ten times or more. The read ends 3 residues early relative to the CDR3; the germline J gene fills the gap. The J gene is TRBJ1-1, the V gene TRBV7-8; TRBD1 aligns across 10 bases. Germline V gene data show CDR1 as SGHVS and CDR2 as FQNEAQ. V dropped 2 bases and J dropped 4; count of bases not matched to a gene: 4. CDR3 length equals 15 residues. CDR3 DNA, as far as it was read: TGTGCCAGCAGCTTATCGGACAGGGGGAGCACTGAA. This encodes CASSLSDRGSTE. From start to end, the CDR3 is CASSLSDRGSTEAFF.

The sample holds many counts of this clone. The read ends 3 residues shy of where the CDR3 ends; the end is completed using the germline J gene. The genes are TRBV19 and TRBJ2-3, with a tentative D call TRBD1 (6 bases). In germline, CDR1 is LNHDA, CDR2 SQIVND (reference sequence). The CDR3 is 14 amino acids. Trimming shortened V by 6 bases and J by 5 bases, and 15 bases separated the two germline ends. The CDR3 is CASRHRASGDTQYF. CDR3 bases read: TGTGCCAGTAGGCACAGGGCATCGGGAGATACG.

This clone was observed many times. The sequenced part of the CDR3 DNA is TGTGCCAGCAGGCCCGCGGGGGGTCTAGGGGGTGAG. Encoded protein: CASRPAGGLGGE. In full, the CDR3 is CASRPAGGLGGEQFF. The chain combines TRBV7-9 with TRBJ2-1, with TRBD2 matching 8 bases. The read terminates 3 residues ahead of where the CDR3 ends, so the germline J gene completes it. Trimming took 6 bases from V and 9 from J; bases not matched to a gene: 13. The CDR3 loop spans 15 amino acids. Looked up from germline, CDR1 is SEHNR and CDR2 is FQNEAQ (reference sequence).

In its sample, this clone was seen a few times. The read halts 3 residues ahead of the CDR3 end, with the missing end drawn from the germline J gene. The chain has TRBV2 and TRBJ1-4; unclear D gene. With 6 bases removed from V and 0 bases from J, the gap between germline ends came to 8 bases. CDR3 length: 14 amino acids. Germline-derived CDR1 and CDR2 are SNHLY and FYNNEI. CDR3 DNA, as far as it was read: TGTGCCAGCAGAAAAGGGTCAACTAATGAAAAA. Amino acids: CASRKGSTNEK. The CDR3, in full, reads CASRKGSTNEKLFF. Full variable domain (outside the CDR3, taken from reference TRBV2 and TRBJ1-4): EPEVTQTPSHQVTQMGQEVILRCVPISNHLYFYWYRQILGQKVEFLVSFYNNEISEKSEIFDDQFSVERPDGSNFTLKIRSTKLEDSAMYFCASRKGSTNEKLFFGSGTQLSVL.

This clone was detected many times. CDR3 DNA (partial): TGTGCCTGGAGTGCCGCCCCGTGGCAGAACAATGAG. Its translation: CAWSAAPWQNNE. Given in full, the CDR3 is CAWSAAPWQNNEQFF. The gene calls are TRBV30 and TRBJ2-1; unclear D gene. From the germline J gene comes the end of the CDR3, since the read stops 3 residues before it. CDR1 and CDR2 (germline): GTSNPN, SVGIG (reference sequence). Deletions cut 1 base from V and 5 bases from J, with 15 bases between. The CDR3 has 15 amino acids.

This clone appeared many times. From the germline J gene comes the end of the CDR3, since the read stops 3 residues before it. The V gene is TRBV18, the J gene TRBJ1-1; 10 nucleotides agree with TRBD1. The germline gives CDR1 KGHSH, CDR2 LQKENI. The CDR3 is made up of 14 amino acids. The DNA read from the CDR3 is TGTGCCAGCTCACCACGAGGGACAGGGGATTTA. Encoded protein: CASSPRGTGDL. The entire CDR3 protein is CASSPRGTGDLAFF.

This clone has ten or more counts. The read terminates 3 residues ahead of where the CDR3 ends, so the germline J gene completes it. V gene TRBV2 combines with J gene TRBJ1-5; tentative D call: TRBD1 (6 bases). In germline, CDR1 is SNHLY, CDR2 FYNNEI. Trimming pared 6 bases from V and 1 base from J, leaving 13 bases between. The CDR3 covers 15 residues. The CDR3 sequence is CASRETGSSNQPQHF. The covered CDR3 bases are TGTGCCAGCAGAGAAACAGGGTCGAGCAATCAGCCC. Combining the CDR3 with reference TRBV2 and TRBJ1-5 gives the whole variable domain EPEVTQTPSHQVTQMGQEVILRCVPISNHLYFYWYRQILGQKVEFLVSFYNNEISEKSEIFDDQFSVERPDGSNFTLKIRSTKLEDSAMYFCASRETGSSNQPQHFGDGTRLSIL.

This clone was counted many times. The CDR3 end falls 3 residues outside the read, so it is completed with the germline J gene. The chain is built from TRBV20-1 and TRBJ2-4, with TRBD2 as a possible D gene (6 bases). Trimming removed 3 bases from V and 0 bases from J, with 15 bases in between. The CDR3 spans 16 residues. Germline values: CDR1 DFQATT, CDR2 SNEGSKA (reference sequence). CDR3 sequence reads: CSASRTIRLAKNIQYF. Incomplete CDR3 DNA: TGCAGTGCTAGCAGGACTATACGATTAGCCAAAAACATT.

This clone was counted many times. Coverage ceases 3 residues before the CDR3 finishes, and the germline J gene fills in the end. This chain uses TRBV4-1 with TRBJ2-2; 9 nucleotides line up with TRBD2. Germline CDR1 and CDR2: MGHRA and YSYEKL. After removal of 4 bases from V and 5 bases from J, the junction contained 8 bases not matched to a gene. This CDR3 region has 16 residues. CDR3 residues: CASSLQGAGGTGELFF. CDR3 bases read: TGCGCCAGCAGCCTCCAAGGGGCGGGGGGGACCGGGGAG.

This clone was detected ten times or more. CDR3 sequence: CASSPGQGWGEGYTF. The sequenced part of the CDR3 DNA is TGTGCCAGTAGCCCGGGACAGGGTTGGGGTGAAGGC. The chain is built from TRBV19 and TRBJ1-2, with TRBD1 identical over 9 bases. The sequenced fragment ends 3 residues before the CDR3 boundary, so the rest is inferred from the germline J gene. Germline CDR1 LNHDA, CDR2 SQIVND (reference sequence). The length of the CDR3 is 15 residues. Complete variable domain (other parts from reference TRBV19 and TRBJ1-2): DGGITQSPKYLFRKEGQNVTLSCEQNLNHDAMYWYRQDPGQGLRLIYYSQIVNDFQKGDIAEGYSVSREKKESFPLTVTSAQKNPTAFYLCASSPGQGWGEGYTFGSGTRLTVV.

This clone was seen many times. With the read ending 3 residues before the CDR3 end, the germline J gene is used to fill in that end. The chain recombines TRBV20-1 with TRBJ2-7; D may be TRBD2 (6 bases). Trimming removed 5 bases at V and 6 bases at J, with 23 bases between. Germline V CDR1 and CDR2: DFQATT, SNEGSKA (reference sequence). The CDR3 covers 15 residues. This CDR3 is CSASGLSTSWGEQYF. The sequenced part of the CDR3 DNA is TGCAGTGCTTCGGGACTTTCAACCTCATGGGGCGAG.

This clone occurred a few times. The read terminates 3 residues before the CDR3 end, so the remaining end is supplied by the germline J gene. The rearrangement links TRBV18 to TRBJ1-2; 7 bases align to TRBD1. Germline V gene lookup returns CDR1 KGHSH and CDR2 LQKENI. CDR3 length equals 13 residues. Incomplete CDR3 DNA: TGTGCCAGCTCCTACCTAGGGGGCTACGAC. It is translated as CASSYLGGYD. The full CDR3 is CASSYLGGYDYTF.

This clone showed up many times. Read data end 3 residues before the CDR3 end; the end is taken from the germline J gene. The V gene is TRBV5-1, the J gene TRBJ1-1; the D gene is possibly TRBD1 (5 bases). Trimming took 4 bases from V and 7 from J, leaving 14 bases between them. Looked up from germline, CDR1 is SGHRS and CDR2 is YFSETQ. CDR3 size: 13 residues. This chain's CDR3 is CASSAGVGIEAFF. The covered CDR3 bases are TGCGCCAGCAGCGCGGGGGTCGGCATTGAA.

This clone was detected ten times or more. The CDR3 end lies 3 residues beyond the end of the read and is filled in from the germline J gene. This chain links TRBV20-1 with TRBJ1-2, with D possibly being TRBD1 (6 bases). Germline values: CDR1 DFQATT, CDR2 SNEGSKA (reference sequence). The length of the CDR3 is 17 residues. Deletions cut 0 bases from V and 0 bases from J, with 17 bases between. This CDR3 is CSAREGLRTVANYGYTF. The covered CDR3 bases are TGCAGTGCTAGAGAAGGGCTCAGGACAGTAGCTAACTATGGC.

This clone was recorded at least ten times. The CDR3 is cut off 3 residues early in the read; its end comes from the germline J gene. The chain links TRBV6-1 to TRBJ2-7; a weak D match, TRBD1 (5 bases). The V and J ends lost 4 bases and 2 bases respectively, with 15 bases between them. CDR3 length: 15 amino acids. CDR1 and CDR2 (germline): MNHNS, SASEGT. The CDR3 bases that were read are TGTGCCAGCAGTGCAGATCAGGGATCTCCCTACGAG. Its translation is CASSADQGSPYE. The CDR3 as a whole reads CASSADQGSPYEQYF.

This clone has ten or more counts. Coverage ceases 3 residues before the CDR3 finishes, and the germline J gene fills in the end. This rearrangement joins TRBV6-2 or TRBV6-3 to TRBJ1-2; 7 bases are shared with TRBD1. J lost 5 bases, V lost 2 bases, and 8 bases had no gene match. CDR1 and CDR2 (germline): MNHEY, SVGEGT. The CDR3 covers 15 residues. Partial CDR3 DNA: TGTGCCAGCAGTTACGTGGACAGGCGGGGTTATGGC. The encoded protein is CASSYVDRRGYG. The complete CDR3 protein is CASSYVDRRGYGYTF.